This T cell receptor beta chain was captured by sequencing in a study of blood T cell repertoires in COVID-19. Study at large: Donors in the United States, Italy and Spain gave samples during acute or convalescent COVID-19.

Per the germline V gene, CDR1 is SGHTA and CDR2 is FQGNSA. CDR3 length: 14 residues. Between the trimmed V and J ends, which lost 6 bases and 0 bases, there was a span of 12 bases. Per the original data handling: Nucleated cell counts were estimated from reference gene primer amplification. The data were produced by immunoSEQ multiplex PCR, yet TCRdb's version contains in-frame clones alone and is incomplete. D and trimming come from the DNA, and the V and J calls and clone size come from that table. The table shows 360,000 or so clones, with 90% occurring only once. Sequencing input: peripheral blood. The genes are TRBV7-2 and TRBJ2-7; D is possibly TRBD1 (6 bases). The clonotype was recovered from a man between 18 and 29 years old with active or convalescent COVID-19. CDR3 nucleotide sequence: TGTGCCAGCAGGGTACAGGGCGACTCCTACGAGCAGTACTTC. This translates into CASRVQGDSYEQYF.